The present T cell receptor (beta chain) was sequenced within a study of blood T cell repertoires in COVID-19. About the research overall: PBMCs, B-cell-depleted T cells, or T cells were the source of the cDNA or gDNA that made up the material.

Original methodology: Reference gene primers were amplified, and this amplification served to estimate nucleated cell counts. Sequencing was performed with immunoSEQ multiplex PCR; in TCRdb, only in-frame clones are kept and a portion is missing. V and J calls and clone size follow that table, whereas D and trimming were derived from the DNA. Among about 150,000 clones, just under 90% were seen once, and the ten largest hold roughly 8%. This CDR3 contains 11 residues. The germline V and J ends were trimmed by 7 bases and 0 bases, with 5 bases remaining between them. Germline assignment: CDR1 SQVTM and CDR2 ANQGSEA.

The chain is built from TRBV29-1 and TRBJ2-3; possibly TRBD2 for D (5 bases). Material for sequencing was peripheral blood. The TCR sequence derives from a woman aged 45 to 65 with active or convalescent COVID-19. DNA for the CDR3: TGCAGCGGGACTAGCACAGATACGCAGTATTTT. Translated: CSGTSTDTQYF.